This TCR beta chain is from a study of T cell repertoires in cytomegalovirus infection. Overall study context: The authors relied on CMV epitopes, both recently identified HLA-C-restricted and well-studied HLA-B-restricted. Public TCR beta signatures provided an indication of both CMV infection and a matching HLA type.

TCRdb used MiXCR to reprocess the reads, holding one entry per CDR3 protein. The sample consists of 600,000 to 700,000 distinct CDR3 sequences, roughly a third of them appearing once. In the case of this clonotype: Its specificity is not known.

Whole-study findings and limits: The ex vivo response showed dominance by HLA-C-restricted CMV-specific TCR beta clonotypes. Cumulative public TCR beta family frequency identified carriers of CMV plus the relevant HLA.

V was pared by 0 bases and J by 1 base, with 10 bases between. Germline V lookup: CDR1 SQVTM, CDR2 ANQGSEA. CDR3 length: 14 residues. The receptor's source is a human donor in good health (CMV status not recorded). Some clones in this sample may be carry-over from other donors' samples. Sample: cultured PBMCs, taken from culture after CMV antigen stimulation. The gene calls are TRBV29-1 and TRBJ2-7; the D gene is possibly TRBD1 (6 bases). The CDR3 region is CSVEDAGQSYEQYF. The CDR3 nucleotides read TGCAGCGTTGAAGACGCAGGACAGTCCTACGAGCAGTACTTC.